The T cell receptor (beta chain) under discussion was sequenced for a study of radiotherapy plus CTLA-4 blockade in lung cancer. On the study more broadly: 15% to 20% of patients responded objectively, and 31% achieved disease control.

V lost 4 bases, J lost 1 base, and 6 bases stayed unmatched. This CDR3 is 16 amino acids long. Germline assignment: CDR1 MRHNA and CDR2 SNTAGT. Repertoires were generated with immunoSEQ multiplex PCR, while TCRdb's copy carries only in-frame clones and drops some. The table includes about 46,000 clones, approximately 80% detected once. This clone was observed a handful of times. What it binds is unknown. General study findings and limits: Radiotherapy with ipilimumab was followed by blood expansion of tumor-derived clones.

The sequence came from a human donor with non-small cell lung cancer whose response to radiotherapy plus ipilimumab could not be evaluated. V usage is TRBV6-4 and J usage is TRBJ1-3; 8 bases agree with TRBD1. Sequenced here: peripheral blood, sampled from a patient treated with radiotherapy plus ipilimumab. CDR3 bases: TGTGCCAGCAGTGGTCGGACAGGGAGTTCTGGAAACACCATATATTTT. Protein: CASSGRTGSSGNTIYF.